The entry below describes one T cell receptor beta chain. Its antigen remains undetermined. Base qualities are not at hand, and no much larger clone is one base apart. In the prospective study, participants were roughly 18 to 100 years old, resided in about two dozen geographic areas of the United States, and were enrolled through a virtual design. To assign participants to cohorts, the prospective study relied on clinical history that participants themselves reported in a screening survey and a study questionnaire. Recovered participants in ImmuneRACE Cohort 3 were defined by two consecutive negative NP/OP PCR tests, clearance by a healthcare professional, or resolution of symptoms. In the prospective study, whole blood, serum and a nasopharyngeal or oropharyngeal swab were collected from each participant by mobile phlebotomists. Participants in the prospective study had the option to provide additional blood draws and questionnaires over an approximately two-month period. Blood samples from the prospective study were shipped frozen or at room temperature prior to DNA extraction.

The data derive from a study of blood T cell repertoires in COVID-19 (dated by TCRdb to 2020 to 2021). Concerning the study at large: The collaborator samples originated in the United States, Italy and Spain and spanned the acute and convalescent phases of COVID-19. Subjects who had been exposed to COVID-19, were actively infected with it, or had recovered from it provided the deeply sampled blood TCRbeta repertoires that made up the dataset. Where HLA class I and class II types were available, the types were taken from metadata supplied by the sample provider, not from assay-based typing. The prospective study material was composed of cDNA or gDNA derived from T cells, B-cell-depleted T cells, or PBMCs. Sample metadata almost always included a de-identified subject ID, COVID-19 status, age in years and sex. A freely available public database, intended as a resource for researchers studying the immune response to SARS-CoV-2, is where the repertoires were released. Samples were obtained from the ongoing ImmuneRACE study (first 160 participants) and from 1,000 to 1,500 subjects provided by 6 global collaborators.

The CDR3 holds 15 amino acids from the cysteine to the phenylalanine. Only the CDR3 region is kept as DNA, spanning 45 bases read in frame from base 1. Trimming accounts for 5 bases at V and 5 bases at J, while the number of junction bases matched to no gene is 5. According to the germline V gene, CDR1 reads SGHAT and CDR2 reads FQNNGV. Overall study outcomes, separate from this receptor: The amount of clinical and demographic metadata varied by source and participant and was provided uncurated.

TCRbeta CDR3 regions were amplified from genomic DNA by means of the immunoSEQ Assay, a bias-controlled multiplex PCR. In the authors' own workflow: The number of nucleated cells in each sample was estimated from the amplification of reference gene primers within the assay. To quantify the absolute abundance of each unique TCRbeta CDR3 rearrangement, sequence reads were collapsed and filtered. For each sample, productive Simpson clonality was calculated as the square root of Simpson's diversity index across productive rearrangements. TCRdb limited this immuneACCESS table to in-frame rearrangements with V and J called. A share of clones is missing; checked studies link under half to unresolved V genes, and the rest is unexplained. That table gives V, J and clone size, and the DNA gave D and trimming. In this sample the table shows about 180,000 clones, roughly 85% of which occur a single time. The ten largest clones capture around 6.2% of the sample.

Sequencing used PBMCs or T cells enriched from blood (not recorded which). The receptor chain draws on TRBV11-2 and TRBJ2-1; TRBD2 lines up with 11 middle nucleotides. The clonotype comes from a man aged 40-55 years who had recovered from COVID-19. DNA sequence: TGTGCCAGCAGCCGCGGGACTAGCGGACACAATGAGCAGTTCTTC. Translated, it reads CASSRGTSGHNEQFF.